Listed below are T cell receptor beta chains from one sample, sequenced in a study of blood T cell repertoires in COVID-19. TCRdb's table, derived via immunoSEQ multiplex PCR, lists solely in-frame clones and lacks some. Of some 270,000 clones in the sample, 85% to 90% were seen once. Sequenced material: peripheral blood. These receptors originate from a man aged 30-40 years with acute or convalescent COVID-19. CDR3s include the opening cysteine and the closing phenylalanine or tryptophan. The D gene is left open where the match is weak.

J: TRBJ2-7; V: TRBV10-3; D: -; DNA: TGTGCCATCAGTGGTCAACCCCAGGGGTCCCGAGGGAGCTACGAGCAGTACTTC; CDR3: CAISGQPQGSRGSYEQYF
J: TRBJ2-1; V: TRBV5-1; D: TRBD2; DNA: TGCGCCAGCAGTGGGACTAGCGGGGGCACGGGAAATGAGCAGTTCTTC; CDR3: CASSGTSGGTGNEQFF
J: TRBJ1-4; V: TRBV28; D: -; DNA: TGTGCCAGCAGTTACCCCCGGGGTCAGGAAAAACTGTTTTTT; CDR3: CASSYPRGQEKLFF
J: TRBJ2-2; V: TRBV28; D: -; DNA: TGTGCCAGCAGCCCACCGGGACTTGGGATGAGCGGGGAGCTGTTTTTT; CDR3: CASSPPGLGMSGELFF
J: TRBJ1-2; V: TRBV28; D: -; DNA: TGTGCCAGCAGTTTTCGGCAGGCTATATTGTACTATGGCTACACCTTC; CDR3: CASSFRQAILYYGYTF
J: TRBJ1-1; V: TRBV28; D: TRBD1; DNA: TGTGCCAGCAGCGCCCGACAGGGTCAATTGAACACTGAAGCTTTCTTT; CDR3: CASSARQGQLNTEAFF
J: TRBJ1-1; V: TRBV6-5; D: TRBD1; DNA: TGTGCCAGCAGTCGCGACAGGGGTGAAGCTTTCTTT; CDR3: CASSRDRGEAFF
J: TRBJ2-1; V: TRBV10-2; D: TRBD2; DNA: TGCGCCAGCAGCCCTCTAGCGGGAGGGGGCAATGAGCAGTTCTTC; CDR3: CASSPLAGGGNEQFF
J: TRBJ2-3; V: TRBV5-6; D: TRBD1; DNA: TGTGCCAGCAGCCGACCAATTCCAGGGGGATCTAGCACAGATACGCAGTATTTT; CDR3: CASSRPIPGGSSTDTQYF
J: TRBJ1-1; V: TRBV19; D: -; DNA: TGTGCCAGTAGTATCCCCGGAGTTACACATCCGACTGAAGCTTTCTTT; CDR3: CASSIPGVTHPTEAFF
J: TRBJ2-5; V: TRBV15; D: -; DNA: TGTGCCACCAGCAGCTTAGGACAGTTAAAAGAGACCCAGTACTTC; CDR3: CATSSLGQLKETQYF
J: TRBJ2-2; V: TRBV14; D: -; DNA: TGTGCCAGCAGACAGGGATTGAACACCGGGGAGCTGTTTTTT; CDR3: CASRQGLNTGELFF
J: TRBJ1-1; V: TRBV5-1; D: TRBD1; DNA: TGCGCCAGCAGCACTATACAGGGGGGGATTGAAGCTTTCTTT; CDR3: CASSTIQGGIEAFF
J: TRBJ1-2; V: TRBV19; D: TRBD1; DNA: TGTGCCAGTATGGGACAGGGGGTCAGAAACTATGGCTACACCTTC; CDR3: CASMGQGVRNYGYTF
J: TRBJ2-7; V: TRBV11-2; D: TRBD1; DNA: TGTGCCAGCAGCTACGTCAGGGGGTCCGAGCAGTACTTC; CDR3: CASSYVRGSEQYF
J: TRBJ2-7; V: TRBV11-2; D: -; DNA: TGTGCCAGCAGCTTAGTGCAAGGGGCCTACGAGCAGTACTTC; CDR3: CASSLVQGAYEQYF
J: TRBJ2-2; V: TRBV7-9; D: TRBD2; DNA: TGTGCCAGCAGCTTAAGGGGACTAGCGGGATTTTACACCGGGGAGCTGTTTTTT; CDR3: CASSLRGLAGFYTGELFF
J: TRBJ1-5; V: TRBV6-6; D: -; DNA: TGTGCCAGCAGTTACCCAGGGAGGAAAGATCAGCCCCAGCATTTT; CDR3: CASSYPGRKDQPQHF